The following is a TCR beta chain sequence with its context. Its antigen is currently unknown. The germline V gene encodes CDR1 ENHRY and CDR2 SYGVKD. This CDR3 contains 15 residues. The ends were cut back, 2 bases at V and 9 bases at J, with 14 bases in the middle. This entry is derived from a study of cytomegalovirus exposure and HLA in healthy donors. Background on the study: About 85 million unique TCRs from HLA-typed donors were held in an early release of data. The study, taken as a whole, reports: Most TCR beta V segments were productive about 87% or about 30% of the time in an earlier analysis. Compared with the approximately 680-donor mean, an Asian-associated ancestry cluster reportedly had fewer N-insertions, according to a later analysis.

13 Jbeta primers and 60 Vbeta primers were used for the PCR. The protocol was immunoSEQ multiplex PCR, while the TCRdb copy is restricted to in-frame clones and leaves out a portion. The sample lists about 88,000 clones, 85% to 90% seen once, with around 2.3% in the top ten. The gene calls are TRBV10-3 and TRBJ1-6, with D possibly TRBD1 on 5 matching bases. What was sequenced was PBMCs. The source is a man aged 18 to 35 in good health and CMV-seronegative. The CDR3 DNA is TGTGCCATCAGTGAGAACGGGGGAAGAGGTTCACCCCTCCACTTT. Translating it yields CAISENGGRGSPLHF.